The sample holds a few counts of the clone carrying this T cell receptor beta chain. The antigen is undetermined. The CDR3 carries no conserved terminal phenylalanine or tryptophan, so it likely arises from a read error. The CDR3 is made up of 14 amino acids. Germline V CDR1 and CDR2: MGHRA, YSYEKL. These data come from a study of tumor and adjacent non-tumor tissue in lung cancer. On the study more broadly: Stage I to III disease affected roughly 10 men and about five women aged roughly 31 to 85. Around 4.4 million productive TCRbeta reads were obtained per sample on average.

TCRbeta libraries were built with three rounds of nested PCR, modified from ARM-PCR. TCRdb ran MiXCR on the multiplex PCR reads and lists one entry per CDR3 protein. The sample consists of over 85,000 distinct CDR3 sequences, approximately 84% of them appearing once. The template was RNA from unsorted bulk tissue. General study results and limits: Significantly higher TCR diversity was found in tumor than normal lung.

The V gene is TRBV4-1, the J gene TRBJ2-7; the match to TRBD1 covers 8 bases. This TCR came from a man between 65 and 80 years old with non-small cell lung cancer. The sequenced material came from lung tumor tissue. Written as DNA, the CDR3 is TGTGCCAGCAGTCTCCGGGACAGGAACTACGAGCAGTACCTC. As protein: CASSLRDRNYEQYL.